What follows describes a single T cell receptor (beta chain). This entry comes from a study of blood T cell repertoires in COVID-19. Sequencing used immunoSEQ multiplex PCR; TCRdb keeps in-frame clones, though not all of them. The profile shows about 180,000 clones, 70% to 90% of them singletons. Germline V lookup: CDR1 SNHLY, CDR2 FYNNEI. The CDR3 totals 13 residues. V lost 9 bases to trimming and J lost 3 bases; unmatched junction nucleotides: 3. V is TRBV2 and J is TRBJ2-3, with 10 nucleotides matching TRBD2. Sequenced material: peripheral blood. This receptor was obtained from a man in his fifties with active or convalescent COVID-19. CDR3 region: CARRTSGTDTQYF. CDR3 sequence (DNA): TGTGCCAGACGGACTAGCGGAACAGATACGCAGTATTTT.